The 24 T cell receptor beta chains reported below all come from one sample, sequenced in a study of shared clonotypes between healthy human individuals. Clones were sequenced by immunoSEQ multiplex PCR, and TCRdb holds only the in-frame ones, with some missing. Here the sample spans about 1 million clones, about 74% being singletons. The source material was memory CD4+ T cells sorted from blood. As to subset: CD45RA-negative fraction. The receptor source for this set is a man younger than 30 in good health.

The count of this clone is one. The rearrangement uses TRBV5-1 and TRBJ1-6, with unresolved D. Trimming cost V 0 bases and J 7 bases, with 5 bases left between them. Germline CDR1 and CDR2: SGHRS and YFSETQ. This CDR3 has 13 amino acids. CDR3 coding DNA: TGCGCCAGCAGCTTGGGGGCAAATTCACCCCTCCACTTT. Protein sequence: CASSLGANSPLHF.

There are a few counts of this clone. The chain combines TRBV7-2 with TRBJ2-7; D ambiguous. The germline CDR1 and CDR2 sequences are SGHTA and FQGNSA. The CDR3 consists of 15 residues. Trimming removed 4 bases from V and 3 bases from J, with 16 bases in between. CDR3: CASSSDSGPYYEQYF. The CDR3, as DNA: TGTGCCAGCAGCTCCGACTCCGGGCCTTACTACGAGCAGTACTTC.

The chain has TRBV5-1 and TRBJ2-5, with D perhaps matching TRBD2 (6 bases). The germline V gene encodes CDR1 SGHRS and CDR2 YFSETQ. V lost 7 bases, J lost 2 bases, and 15 bases lay in between. This CDR3 is 14 amino acids long. The CDR3 coding sequence is TGCGCCAGCTCGGACGGGGGTTGGCAAGAGACCCAGTACTTC. Translating it yields CASSDGGWQETQYF.

The gene calls are TRBV7-9 and TRBJ2-7; weak D call: TRBD2 (5 bases). Trimming removed 3 bases from V and 6 bases from J, with 12 bases in between. The germline V gene encodes CDR1 SEHNR and CDR2 FQNEAQ (reference sequence). The CDR3 runs 13 residues. The CDR3 DNA reads as TGTGCCAGCAGCTTGGACTCCTTTTCCGAGCAGTACTTC. Translated, it gives CASSLDSFSEQYF.

The chain joins TRBV11-2 to TRBJ1-1; no reliable D call. The germline CDR1 and CDR2 sequences are SGHAT and FQNNGV. The CDR3 runs 15 residues. Trimming stripped 4 bases from V and 2 bases from J, with 14 bases between. The CDR3 region has the DNA TGTGCCAGCAGCTCTCAAGCCGCAGGTAACACTGAAGCTTTCTTT. This encodes CASSSQAAGNTEAFF.

The rearrangement joins TRBV5-1 to TRBJ2-1; D gene ambiguous. V shed 6 bases and J shed 6 bases, with 25 bases lying between them. The germline gives CDR1 SGHRS, CDR2 YFSETQ. This CDR3 contains 17 residues. This chain's CDR3 is CASTTSPQVLALNEQFF. CDR3 in DNA: TGCGCCAGCACAACCTCCCCTCAAGTTCTGGCTCTCAATGAGCAGTTCTTC.

The chain uses TRBV5-1 and TRBJ2-2; no clear D gene. Looked up from germline, CDR1 is SGHRS and CDR2 is YFSETQ. V was clipped by 3 bases and J by 2 bases, with 11 bases between them. This CDR3 has 15 amino acids. In nucleotides, the CDR3 is TGCGCCAGCAGCTCATTGGACGGCAACACCGGGGAGCTGTTTTTT. Translating gives CASSSLDGNTGELFF.

The rearrangement links TRBV4-1 to TRBJ1-6; no firm D call. The CDR3 is 15 residues long. Germline V lookup: CDR1 MGHRA, CDR2 YSYEKL. Trimming removed 4 bases from V and 5 bases from J, with 12 bases in between. CDR3: CASSPPSTHNSPLHF. The CDR3 DNA follows: TGCGCCAGCAGCCCGCCATCGACCCATAATTCACCCCTCCACTTT.

The gene calls are TRBV11-3 and TRBJ2-1; 13 bases are shared with TRBD2. Germline V CDR1 and CDR2: SGHNT, YENEEA. V was pared by 3 bases and J by 5 bases, with 4 bases of the junction left unmatched. The CDR3 extends over 16 amino acids. The CDR3 DNA follows: TGTGCCAGCAGCTTCCCCGGGACTAGCGGGAACAATGAGCAGTTCTTC. This sequence encodes CASSFPGTSGNNEQFF. The full variable domain, completed using reference TRBV11-3 and TRBJ2-1, is EAGVVQSPRYKIIEKKQPVAFWCNPISGHNTLYWYLQNLGQGPELLIRYENEEAVDDSQLPKDRFSAERLKGVDSTLKIQPAELGDSAVYLCASSFPGTSGNNEQFFGPGTRLTVL.

CDR3 coding DNA: TGTGCCAGCAGCTCGATCCATAGCGGGGTCAATGAGCAGTTCTTC. It translates to CASSSIHSGVNEQFF. The J gene is TRBJ2-1, the V gene TRBV11-2; 8 nucleotides match TRBD2. Germline V CDR1 and CDR2: SGHAT, FQNNGV. Germline trimming cut 4 bases from V and 6 bases from J; bases unmatched to any gene: 8. This CDR3 contains 15 residues.

This chain uses TRBV6-6 with TRBJ2-1; unclear D gene. The CDR3 length is 16 residues. The ends were cut back, 0 bases at V and 0 bases at J, with 9 bases in the middle. Looked up from germline, CDR1 is MNHNY and CDR2 is SVGAGI (reference sequence). CDR3: CASSYSGGSSYNEQFF. The CDR3 DNA is TGTGCCAGCAGTTACTCTGGCGGAAGCTCCTACAATGAGCAGTTCTTC.

This clone was detected only a few times. The rearrangement links TRBV2 to TRBJ1-6, with a possible D match to TRBD1 (5 bases). The germline V gene encodes CDR1 SNHLY and CDR2 FYNNEI. This CDR3 is 13 amino acids long. V was pared by 7 bases and J by 10 bases, with 14 bases between. The CDR3 nucleotides are TGTGCCAGCATGGAGGGGCCGGCATCACCCCTCCACTTT. Amino acid sequence: CASMEGPASPLHF.

This rearrangement joins TRBV14 to TRBJ2-1; D perhaps matches TRBD2 (6 bases). The CDR3 is 17 amino acids. The germline CDR1 and CDR2 sequences are SGHDN and FVKESK. Deletions cut 4 bases from V and 5 bases from J, with 21 bases between. This CDR3 reads CASSLSRDSGANNEQFF. The DNA for the CDR3 is TGTGCCAGCAGCCTAAGCCGGGACTCCGGAGCTAACAATGAGCAGTTCTTC.

This sequence joins TRBV27 and TRBJ2-3, with 14 nucleotides matching TRBD2. With 8 bases clipped from V and 6 bases from J, the junction kept 1 base outside the gene matches. The germline CDR1 and CDR2 sequences are MNHEY and SMNVEV (reference sequence). The CDR3 has 13 residues. The DNA of the CDR3 is TGTGCCAGCCGGACTAGCGGGAGGGATACGCAGTATTTT. It encodes CASRTSGRDTQYF.

The chain is built from TRBV19 and TRBJ2-3; D uncertain. Trimming left V 11 bases short and J 4 bases short, with 16 bases between. This CDR3 contains 13 residues. The germline V gene has CDR1 LNHDA and CDR2 SQIVND (reference sequence). DNA of the CDR3: TGTGCCTCCGATAAGCCCGCCGCAGATACGCAGTATTTT. It yields the protein CASDKPAADTQYF.

The table lists this clone with a count of one. The rearrangement links TRBV6-1 to TRBJ1-5; tentatively, D is TRBD1 (6 bases). CDR3 length: 13 residues. CDR1 and CDR2 from the germline V gene are MNHNS and SASEGT. Trimming shortened V by 6 bases and J by 3 bases, and 9 bases separated the two germline ends. The CDR3 DNA sequence: TGTGCCAGCAGCGGGGACAACAATCAGCCCCAGCATTTT. This translates into CASSGDNNQPQHF.

V is TRBV6-1 and J is TRBJ1-6; D gene uncertain. This CDR3 is built from 12 residues. Germline CDR1 is MNHNS and CDR2 is SASEGT. V was clipped by 6 bases and J by 14 bases, with 14 bases between them. CDR3: CASRPTASALHF. CDR3 sequence (DNA): TGTGCCAGCAGACCGACCGCCTCGGCCCTCCACTTT.

The chain employs TRBV2 and TRBJ1-2; TRBD1 matches at 9 bases. Germline assignment: CDR1 SNHLY and CDR2 FYNNEI. CDR3 length: 14 amino acids. Trimming cost V 6 bases and J 4 bases; bases outside gene matches: 6. The DNA of the CDR3 is TGTGCCAGCAGGGTACAGGGGGCGGGCTATGGCTACACCTTC. Translation: CASRVQGAGYGYTF. Supplemented by reference TRBV2 and TRBJ1-2, the full variable domain reads EPEVTQTPSHQVTQMGQEVILRCVPISNHLYFYWYRQILGQKVEFLVSFYNNEISEKSEIFDDQFSVERPDGSNFTLKIRSTKLEDSAMYFCASRVQGAGYGYTFGSGTRLTVV.

The chain recombines TRBV28 with TRBJ2-1, with 12 bases identical to TRBD2. CDR3 length: 16 residues. V was pared by 4 bases and J by 5 bases, with 6 bases of the junction left unmatched. Germline CDR1 MDHEN, CDR2 SYDVKM. CDR3: CASSSVGLAGNNEQFF. The CDR3 DNA is TGTGCCAGCAGTTCCGTCGGACTAGCGGGAAACAATGAGCAGTTCTTC.

This rearrangement joins TRBV27 to TRBJ2-2; TRBD2 matches 13 bases. With 8 bases clipped from V and 8 bases from J, the junction kept 8 bases outside the gene matches. The CDR3 has 15 amino acids. CDR1 and CDR2 (germline): MNHEY, SMNVEV (reference sequence). CDR3 loop: CASGRLAGGDGELFF. The DNA for the CDR3 is TGTGCCAGCGGCCGACTAGCGGGGGGAGATGGGGAGCTGTTTTTT.

The chain employs TRBV5-4 and TRBJ2-5; D uncertain. With the DNA end fitting TRBJ2-7 better, the J assignment may be wrong. CDR1 and CDR2 (germline): SGHNT, YYREEE (reference sequence). The CDR3 length is 12 residues. The CDR3 nucleotides are TGTGCCAGCAGCAAGGATGCCTACGAGCAGTACTTC. It codes for CASSKDAYEQYF.

The rearrangement joins TRBV28 to TRBJ1-2; tentative D call: TRBD1 (5 bases). V was cut by 3 bases and J by 8 bases, with 19 bases left in between. CDR1 is MDHEN, CDR2 SYDVKM, per germline. CDR3 length equals 15 residues. CDR3 in DNA: TGTGCCAGCAGTTTGGGTCGGGACGCCGGCCGAGGCTACACCTTC. It yields the protein CASSLGRDAGRGYTF.

The V gene is TRBV6-6, the J gene TRBJ1-5; unclear D gene. Germline lookup yields CDR1 MNHNY and CDR2 SVGAGI (reference sequence). CDR3 size: 13 residues. Trimming stripped 6 bases from V and 7 bases from J, with 13 bases between. The DNA for the CDR3 is TGTGCCAGCAGCCCCCTACTAGGGCAGCCCCAGCATTTT. The encoded protein is CASSPLLGQPQHF.

The chain combines TRBV30 with TRBJ2-5, with a possible D match to TRBD2 (5 bases). The CDR3 is 13 amino acids. Germline V lookup: CDR1 GTSNPN, CDR2 SVGIG (reference sequence). The V end was cut by 1 base, the J end by 4 bases, with 10 bases between. In nucleotides, the CDR3 is TGTGCCTGGAGTGGAGGACTGATAGAGACCCAGTACTTC. It translates to CAWSGGLIETQYF.